These 5 T cell receptor beta chains were all obtained from the same sample, sequenced in a study of CD8+ T cells in alopecia areata. A panel of CD4, CD8alpha, NKG2D, NKG2ACE and other markers served to sort pooled cutaneous lymph node cells. Reverse transcribed after extraction, RNA yielded cDNA as the sequencing template. Measured with immunoSEQ multiplex PCR; TCRdb has only the in-frame clones, and not every one. The sample shows approximately 280,000 clones, none of them appearing just once. Input material: CD4+ T cells sorted from a lymph node. These receptors were taken from a C3H/HeJ mouse with alopecia areata. This line is of MHC haplotype H2-k.

On this clone itself: All gene names here are mouse names. From the germline J gene comes the end of the CDR3, since the read stops 4 residues before it. J is TRBJ2-1 and V is TRBV13-2; 12 positions match TRBD2. Trimming at V came to 0 bases and at J to 1 base, leaving 2 bases not matched to a gene. This CDR3 is built from 17 residues. Per the germline V gene, CDR1 is NNHNN and CDR2 is SYGAGS (reference sequence). The sequenced CDR3 bases are TGTGCCAGCGGTGATGGGGACTGGGGGGCCAACTATGCT. This codes for CASGDGDWGANYA. Given in full, the CDR3 is CASGDGDWGANYAEQFF.

Details on this clone: The genes are named according to mouse. The read stops 4 residues short of the end of the CDR3; the missing end is completed from the germline J gene. This specimen includes other DNA sequences encoding the same CDR3. The chain joins TRBV13-2 to TRBJ2-7; TRBD2 aligns across 8 bases. CDR1 and CDR2 from the germline V gene are NNHNN and SYGAGS (reference sequence). The length of the CDR3 is 13 residues. Incomplete CDR3 DNA: TGTGCCAGCGGTGATCTGGGGGGAGAT. As protein: CASGDLGGD. The entire CDR3 reads CASGDLGGDEQYF.

This clone was seen only a few times. Each gene name is a mouse one. The CDR3 extends 4 residues past the end of the read, so its final part is completed from the germline J gene. Other DNA sequences in the sample encode the same CDR3. The chain recombines TRBV5 with TRBJ2-1; 7 bases align to TRBD2. V lost 2 bases to trimming and J lost 2 bases; unmatched junction nucleotides: 0. The CDR3 runs 14 residues. Looked up from germline, CDR1 is LGHNA and CDR2 is YNLKQL (reference sequence). CDR3 sequence reads: CASSQLGDYAEQFF. CDR3 bases read: TGTGCCAGCAGCCAACTGGGGGACTATGCT.

Of note for this clone: Gene names and germline match the mouse. The read ends 4 residues shy of where the CDR3 ends; the end is completed using the germline J gene. The V and J genes are TRBV2 and TRBJ2-2; possibly TRBD1 for D (5 bases). V was shortened by 0 bases and J by 4 bases, with 15 bases between the two germline ends. The CDR3 spans 17 residues. Per the germline V gene, CDR1 is LGHNA and CDR2 is YSYQKL. CDR3 amino acids: CASSQDFGRDRTGQLYF. The sequenced part of the CDR3 DNA is TGTGCCAGCAGCCAAGATTTCGGCAGGGATCGCACCGGG. The full variable domain, completed using reference TRBV2 and TRBJ2-2, is DPKIIQKPKYLVAVTGSEKILICEQYLGHNAMYWYRQSAKKPLEFMFSYSYQKLMDNQTASSRFQPQSSKKNHLDLQITALKPDDSATYFCASSQDFGRDRTGQLYFGEGSKLTVL.

In regard to this clone: Genes and germline come from the mouse. The read ends 4 residues shy of where the CDR3 ends; the end is completed using the germline J gene. The chain is built from TRBV5 and TRBJ2-3, with 8 bases identical to TRBD2. This CDR3 is built from 17 residues. V lost 2 bases to trimming and J lost 0 bases; unmatched junction nucleotides: 7. Germline V gene data show CDR1 as LGHNA and CDR2 as YNLKQL (reference sequence). CDR3 sequence: CASSQQNWGSSAETLYF. CDR3 bases read: TGTGCCAGCAGCCAACAGAACTGGGGGTCTAGTGCAGAA.